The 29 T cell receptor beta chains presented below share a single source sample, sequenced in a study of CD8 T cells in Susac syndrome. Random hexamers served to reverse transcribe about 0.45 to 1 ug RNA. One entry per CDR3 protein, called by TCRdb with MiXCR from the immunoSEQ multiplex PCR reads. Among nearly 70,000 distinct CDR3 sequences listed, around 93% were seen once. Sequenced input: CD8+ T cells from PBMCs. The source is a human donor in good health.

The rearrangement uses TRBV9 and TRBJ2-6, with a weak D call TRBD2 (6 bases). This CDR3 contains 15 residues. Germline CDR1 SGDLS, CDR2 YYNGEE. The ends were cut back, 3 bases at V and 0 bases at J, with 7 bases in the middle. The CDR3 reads CASSGGVSGANVLTF. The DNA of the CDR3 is TGTGCCAGCAGCGGGGGGGTCTCTGGGGCCAACGTCCTGACTTTC.

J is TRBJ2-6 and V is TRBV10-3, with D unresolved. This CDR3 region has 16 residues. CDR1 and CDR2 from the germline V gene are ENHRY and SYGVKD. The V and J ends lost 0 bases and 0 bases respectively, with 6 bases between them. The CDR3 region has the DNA TGTGCCATCAGTGAGTCGACGGTCTCTGGGGCCAACGTCCTGACTTTC. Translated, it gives CAISESTVSGANVLTF.

CDR3 amino acids: CASSLLDSPLHF. CDR3 in DNA: TGTGCCAGCAGTTTATTGGATTCACCCCTCCACTTT. The chain links TRBV27 to TRBJ1-6; D remains unclear. CDR3 length equals 12 residues. Germline assignment: CDR1 MNHEY and CDR2 SMNVEV (reference sequence). Trimming shortened V by 1 base and J by 8 bases, and 3 bases separated the two germline ends.

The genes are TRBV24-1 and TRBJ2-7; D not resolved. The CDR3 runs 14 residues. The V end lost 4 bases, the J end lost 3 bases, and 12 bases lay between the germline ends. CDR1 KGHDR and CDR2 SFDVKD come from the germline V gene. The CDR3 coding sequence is TGTGCCACCAGTGACTCGAAATGGGGCTACGAGCAGTACTTC. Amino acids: CATSDSKWGYEQYF.

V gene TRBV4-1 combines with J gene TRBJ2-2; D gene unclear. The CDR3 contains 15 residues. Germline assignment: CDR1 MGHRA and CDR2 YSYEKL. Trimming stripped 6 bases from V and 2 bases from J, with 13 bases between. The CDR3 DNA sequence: TGCGCCAGCAGTCTTCGCGTCGGCAACACCGGGGAGCTGTTTTTT. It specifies CASSLRVGNTGELFF.

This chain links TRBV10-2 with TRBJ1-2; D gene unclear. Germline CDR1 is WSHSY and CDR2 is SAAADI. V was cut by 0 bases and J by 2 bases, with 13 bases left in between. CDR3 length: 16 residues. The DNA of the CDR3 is TGCGCCAGCAGTGAGTCTCGTCAGCCGGACAACTATGGCTACACCTTC. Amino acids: CASSESRQPDNYGYTF.

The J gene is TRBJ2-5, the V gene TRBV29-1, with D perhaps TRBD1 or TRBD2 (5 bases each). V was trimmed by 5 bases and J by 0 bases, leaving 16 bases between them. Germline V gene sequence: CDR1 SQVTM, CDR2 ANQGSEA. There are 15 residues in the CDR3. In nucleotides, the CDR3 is TGCAGCGTTCTTCGAAGGGGCGGGTACCAAGAGACCCAGTACTTC. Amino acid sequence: CSVLRRGGYQETQYF.

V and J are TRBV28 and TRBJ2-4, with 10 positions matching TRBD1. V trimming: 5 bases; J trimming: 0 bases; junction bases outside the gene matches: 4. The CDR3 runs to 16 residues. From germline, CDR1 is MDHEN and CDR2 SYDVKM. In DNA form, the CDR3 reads TGTGCCAGCAGTCAGACAGGGGGCAAAGCCAAAAACATTCAGTACTTC. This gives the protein CASSQTGGKAKNIQYF.

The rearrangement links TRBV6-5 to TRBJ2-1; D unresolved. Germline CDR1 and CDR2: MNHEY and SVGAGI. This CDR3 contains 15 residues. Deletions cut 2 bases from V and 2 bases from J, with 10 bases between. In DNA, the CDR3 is TGTGCCAGCAGTTACCTTTTCAGTACCTACAATGAGCAGTTCTTC. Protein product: CASSYLFSTYNEQFF.

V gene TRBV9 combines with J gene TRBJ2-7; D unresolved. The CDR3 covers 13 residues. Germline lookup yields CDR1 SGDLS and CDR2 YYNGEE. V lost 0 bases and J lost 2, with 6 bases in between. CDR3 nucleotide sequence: TGTGCCAGCAGCGTAGCGCCAACCTACGAGCAGTACTTC. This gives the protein CASSVAPTYEQYF.

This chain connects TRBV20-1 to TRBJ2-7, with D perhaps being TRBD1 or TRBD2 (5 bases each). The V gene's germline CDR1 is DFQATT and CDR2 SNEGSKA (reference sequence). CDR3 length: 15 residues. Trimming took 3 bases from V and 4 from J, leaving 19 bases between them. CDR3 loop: CSARETGPLAYEQYF. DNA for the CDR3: TGCAGTGCTAGGGAAACGGGACCCCTCGCGTACGAGCAGTACTTC.

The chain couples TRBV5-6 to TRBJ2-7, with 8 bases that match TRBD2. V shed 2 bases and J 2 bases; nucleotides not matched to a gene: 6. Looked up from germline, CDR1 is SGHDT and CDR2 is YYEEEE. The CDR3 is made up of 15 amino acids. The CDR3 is CASSFTAGVTYEQYF. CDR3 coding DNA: TGTGCCAGCAGCTTTACAGCGGGGGTTACCTACGAGCAGTACTTC.

This CDR3 is CASSITGGSGELFF. The CDR3 DNA follows: TGTGCCAGTAGTATCACAGGGGGGTCCGGGGAGCTGTTTTTT. This chain uses TRBV19 with TRBJ2-2, with 8 bases matching TRBD1. This CDR3 region has 14 residues. V lost 3 bases to trimming and J lost 6 bases; unmatched junction nucleotides: 3. Germline CDR1 reads LNHDA; CDR2 reads SQIVND (reference sequence).

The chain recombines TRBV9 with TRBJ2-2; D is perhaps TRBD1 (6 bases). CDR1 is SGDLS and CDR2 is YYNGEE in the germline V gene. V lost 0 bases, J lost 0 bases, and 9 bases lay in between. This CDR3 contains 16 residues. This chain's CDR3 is CASSVGGGPNTGELFF. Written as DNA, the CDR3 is TGTGCCAGCAGCGTAGGAGGGGGACCGAACACCGGGGAGCTGTTTTTT.

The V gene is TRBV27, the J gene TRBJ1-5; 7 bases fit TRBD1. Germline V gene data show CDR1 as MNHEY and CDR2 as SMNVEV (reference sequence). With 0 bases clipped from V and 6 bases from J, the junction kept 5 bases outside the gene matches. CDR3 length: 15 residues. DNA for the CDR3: TGTGCCAGCAGTTTATCAGGGGGCGCAGGTCAGCCCCAGCATTTT. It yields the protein CASSLSGGAGQPQHF.

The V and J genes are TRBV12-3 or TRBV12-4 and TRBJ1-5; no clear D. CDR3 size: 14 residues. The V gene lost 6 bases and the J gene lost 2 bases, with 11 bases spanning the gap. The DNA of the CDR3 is TGTGCCAGCAGACCCCCGGGCGGCAATCAGCCCCAGCATTTT. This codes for CASRPPGGNQPQHF.

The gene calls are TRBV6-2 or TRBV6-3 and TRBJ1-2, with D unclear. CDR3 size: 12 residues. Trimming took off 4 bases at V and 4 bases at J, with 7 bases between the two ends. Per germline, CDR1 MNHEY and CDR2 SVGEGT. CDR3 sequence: CASSLTSYGYTF. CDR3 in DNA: TGTGCCAGCAGTTTGACGAGCTATGGCTACACCTTC.

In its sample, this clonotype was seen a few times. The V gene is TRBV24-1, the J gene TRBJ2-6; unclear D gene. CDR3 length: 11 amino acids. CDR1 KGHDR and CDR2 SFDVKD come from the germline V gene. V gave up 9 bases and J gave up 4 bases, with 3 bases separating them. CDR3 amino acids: CATGGANVLTF. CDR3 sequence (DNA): TGTGCCACCGGAGGGGCCAACGTCCTGACTTTC.

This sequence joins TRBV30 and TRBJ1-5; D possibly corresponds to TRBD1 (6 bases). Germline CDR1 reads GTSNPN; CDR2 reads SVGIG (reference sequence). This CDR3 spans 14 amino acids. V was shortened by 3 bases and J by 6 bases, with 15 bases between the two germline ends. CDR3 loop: CAWSLTGSIQPQHF. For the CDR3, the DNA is TGTGCCTGGAGCCTGACAGGCTCGATTCAGCCCCAGCATTTT.

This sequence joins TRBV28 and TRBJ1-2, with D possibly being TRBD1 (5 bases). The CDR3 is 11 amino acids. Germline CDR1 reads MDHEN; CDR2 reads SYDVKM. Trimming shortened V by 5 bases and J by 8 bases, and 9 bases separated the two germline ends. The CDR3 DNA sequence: TGTGCCAGCAGTCCGGGACCCGGCTACACCTTC. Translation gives CASSPGPGYTF.

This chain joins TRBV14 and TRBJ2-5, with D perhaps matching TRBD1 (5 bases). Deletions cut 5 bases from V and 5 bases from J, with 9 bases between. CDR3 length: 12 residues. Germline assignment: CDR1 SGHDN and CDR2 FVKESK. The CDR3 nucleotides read TGTGCCAGCAGCGACAGCGCGGAGACCCAGTACTTC. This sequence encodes CASSDSAETQYF.

CDR3 DNA: TGTGCCAGCAGTTTGGGCACCGGGACATTAGGCTACGAGCAGTACTTC. This codes for CASSLGTGTLGYEQYF. The rearrangement links TRBV28 to TRBJ2-7; D is perhaps TRBD1 (6 bases). The V gene's germline CDR1 is MDHEN and CDR2 SYDVKM. The V end lost 3 bases, the J end lost 3 bases, and 18 bases lay between the germline ends. CDR3 length equals 16 residues.

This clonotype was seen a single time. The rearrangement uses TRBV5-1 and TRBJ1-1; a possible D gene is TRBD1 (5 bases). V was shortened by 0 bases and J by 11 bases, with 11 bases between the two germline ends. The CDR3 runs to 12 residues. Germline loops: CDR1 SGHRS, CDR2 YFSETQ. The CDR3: CASSLGGVDAFF. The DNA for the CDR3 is TGCGCCAGCAGCTTGGGGGGGGTTGATGCTTTCTTT.

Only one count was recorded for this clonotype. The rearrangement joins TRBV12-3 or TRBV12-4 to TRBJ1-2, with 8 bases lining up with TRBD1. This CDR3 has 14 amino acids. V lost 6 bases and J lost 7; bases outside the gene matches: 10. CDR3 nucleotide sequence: TGTGCCAGCAGGCCAAGGACAGGGCAGGCTGGCTACACCTTC. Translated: CASRPRTGQAGYTF.

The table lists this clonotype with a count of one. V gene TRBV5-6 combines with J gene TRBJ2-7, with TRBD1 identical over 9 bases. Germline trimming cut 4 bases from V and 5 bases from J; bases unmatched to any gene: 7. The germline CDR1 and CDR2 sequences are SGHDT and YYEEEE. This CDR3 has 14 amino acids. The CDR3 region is CASSPGTGIHEQYF. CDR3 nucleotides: TGTGCCAGCAGCCCCGGGACAGGGATCCACGAGCAGTACTTC. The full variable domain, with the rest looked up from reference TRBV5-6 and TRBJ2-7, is DAGVTQSPTHLIKTRGQQVTLRCSPKSGHDTVSWYQQALGQGPQFIFQYYEEEERQRGNFPDRFSGHQFPNYSSELNVNALLLGDSALYLCASSPGTGIHEQYFGPGTRLTVT.

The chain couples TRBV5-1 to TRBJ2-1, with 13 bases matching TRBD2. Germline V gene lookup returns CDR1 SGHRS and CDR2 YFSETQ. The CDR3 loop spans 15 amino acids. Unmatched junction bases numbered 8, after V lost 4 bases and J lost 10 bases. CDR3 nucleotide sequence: TGCGCCAGCAGCAAGGGACTAGCGGGGACCTTGGAGCAGTTCTTC. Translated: CASSKGLAGTLEQFF.

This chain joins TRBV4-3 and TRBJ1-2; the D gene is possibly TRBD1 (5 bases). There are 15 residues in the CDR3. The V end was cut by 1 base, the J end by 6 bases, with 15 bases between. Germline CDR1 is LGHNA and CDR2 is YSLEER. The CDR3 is CASSQVGARVNGYTF. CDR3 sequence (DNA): TGCGCCAGCAGCCAAGTCGGGGCCAGGGTCAATGGCTACACCTTC.

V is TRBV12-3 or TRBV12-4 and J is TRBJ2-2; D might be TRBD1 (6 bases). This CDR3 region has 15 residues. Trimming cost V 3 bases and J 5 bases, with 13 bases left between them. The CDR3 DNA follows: TGTGCCAGCAGTTTCGGGACAAGGGGGACCGGGGAGCTGTTTTTT. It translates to CASSFGTRGTGELFF.

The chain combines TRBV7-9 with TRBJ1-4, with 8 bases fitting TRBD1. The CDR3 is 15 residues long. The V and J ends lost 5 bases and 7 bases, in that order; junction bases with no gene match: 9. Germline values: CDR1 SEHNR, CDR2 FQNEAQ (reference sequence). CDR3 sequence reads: CASSPGDRRFEKLFF. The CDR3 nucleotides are TGTGCCAGCAGCCCAGGGGACAGGAGATTTGAAAAACTGTTTTTT.